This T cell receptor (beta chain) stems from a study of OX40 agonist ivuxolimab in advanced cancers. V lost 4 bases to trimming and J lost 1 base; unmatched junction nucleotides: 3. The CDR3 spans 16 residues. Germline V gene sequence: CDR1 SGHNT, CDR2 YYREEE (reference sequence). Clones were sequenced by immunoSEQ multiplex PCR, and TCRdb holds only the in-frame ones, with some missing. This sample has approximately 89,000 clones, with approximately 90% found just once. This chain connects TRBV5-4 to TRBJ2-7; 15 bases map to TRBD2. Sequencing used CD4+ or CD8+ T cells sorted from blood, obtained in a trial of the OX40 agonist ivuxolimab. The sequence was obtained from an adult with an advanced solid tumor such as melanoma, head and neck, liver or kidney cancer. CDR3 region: CASSQGLAGGSYEQYF. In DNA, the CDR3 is TGTGCCAGCAGCCAGGGACTAGCGGGGGGTTCCTACGAGCAGTACTTC.